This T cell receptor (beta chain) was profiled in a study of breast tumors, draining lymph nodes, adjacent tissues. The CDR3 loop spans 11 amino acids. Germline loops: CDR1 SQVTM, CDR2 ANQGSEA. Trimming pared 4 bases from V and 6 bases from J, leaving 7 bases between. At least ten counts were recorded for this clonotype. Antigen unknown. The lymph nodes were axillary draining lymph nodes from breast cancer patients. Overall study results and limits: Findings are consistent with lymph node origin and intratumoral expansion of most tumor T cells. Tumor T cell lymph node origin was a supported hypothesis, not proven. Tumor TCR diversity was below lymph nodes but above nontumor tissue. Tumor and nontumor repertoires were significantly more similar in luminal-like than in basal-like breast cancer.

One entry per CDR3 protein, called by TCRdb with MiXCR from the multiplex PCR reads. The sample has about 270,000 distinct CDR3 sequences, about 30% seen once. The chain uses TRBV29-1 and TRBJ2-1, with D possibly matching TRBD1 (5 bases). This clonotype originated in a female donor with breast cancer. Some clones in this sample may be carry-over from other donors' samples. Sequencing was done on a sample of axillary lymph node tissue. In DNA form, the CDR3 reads TGCAGCGTTGGACAGTTCAATGAGCAGTTCTTC. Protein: CSVGQFNEQFF.